These 12 T cell receptor beta chains came from one sample sequenced in a study of Graves' ophthalmopathy and Graves' hyperthyroidism. The study amplified TCR beta CDR3 regions using RNA transcripts. First-round RT-PCR relied on HTBI primers, and a second-round multiplex PCR came next. Each CDR3 protein is one row after TCRdb ran MiXCR on the multiplex PCR reads. Of over a million distinct CDR3 sequences listed, about 38% are singletons. Sequences were obtained from peripheral blood or thyroid tissue (not recorded which). Receptors originate from an adult man with Graves' hyperthyroidism.

This clonotype was seen many times. The chain couples TRBV28 to TRBJ2-7; D call uncertain. V lost 6 bases and J lost 0, with 24 bases in between. The CDR3 runs to 18 residues. Germline V gene data show CDR1 as MDHEN and CDR2 as SYDVKM. CDR3: CASSKLWATLRYSYEQYF. As DNA, the CDR3 is TGTGCCAGCAGCAAACTCTGGGCCACTCTGCGATACTCCTACGAGCAGTACTTC.

J is TRBJ2-7 and V is TRBV29-1, with TRBD2 matching over 8 bases. V dropped 6 bases and J dropped 9; count of bases not matched to a gene: 4. CDR1 SQVTM and CDR2 ANQGSEA come from the germline V gene. The CDR3 has 10 amino acids. The CDR3 DNA reads TGCAGCGTGGTGAGCGGGGGGCAGTACTTC. Its translation: CSVVSGGQYF.

To note about this clonotype: An end of the junction differs from the germline gene, which may be a read error. The V call is TRBV5-1, the J call TRBJ2-2; D not certain. This CDR3 region has 16 residues. The germline gives CDR1 SGHRS, CDR2 YFSETQ. The CDR3 DNA reads TGTGCCAGCAGCGTCCCCGGCGCCTTGGGCACCGGGGAGCTGTTTTTT. Residues: CASSVPGALGTGELFF. The full variable domain, its missing parts supplied by reference TRBV5-1 and TRBJ2-2, is KAGVTQTPRYLIKTRGQQVTLSCSPISGHRSVSWYQQTPGQGLQFLFEYFSETQRNKGNFPGRFSGRQFSNSRSEMNVSTLELGDSALYLCASSVPGALGTGELFFGEGSRLTVL.

This clonotype showed up many times. The chain recombines TRBV6-5 with TRBJ2-2; D call uncertain. Germline V gives CDR1 MNHEY, CDR2 SVGAGI. Trimming stripped 7 bases from V and 7 bases from J, with 16 bases between. The CDR3 has 14 amino acids. The CDR3 loop is CASTRTAPYGELFF. The CDR3 bases are TGTGCCAGCACCCGAACTGCTCCTTACGGGGAGCTGTTTTTT.

Regarding this clonotype: One base away lies a much larger clone, so this may be a sequencing read error. This chain joins TRBV10-2 and TRBJ1-5; 9 bases map to TRBD1. Germline-derived CDR1 and CDR2 are WSHSY and SAAADI. The CDR3 has 17 amino acids. CDR3 region: CARSGLPGTGFIEPQHF. CDR3 DNA: TGCGCCAGAAGTGGACTACCCGGGACAGGGTTTATTGAGCCCCAGCATTTT.

This clonotype appeared a few times. This chain links TRBV12-3 or TRBV12-4 with TRBJ1-2, with D possibly being TRBD1 (5 bases). The CDR3 contains 15 residues. The V end lost 3 bases, the J end lost 8 bases, and 19 bases lay between the germline ends. This CDR3 is CASSLWGRGGEGYTF. CDR3 coding DNA: TGTGCCAGCAGTTTGTGGGGACGGGGTGGGGAGGGCTACACCTTC.

This clonotype has ten or more counts. The chain combines TRBV29-1 with TRBJ2-3, with no clear D. Per the germline V gene, CDR1 is SQVTM and CDR2 is ANQGSEA. The CDR3 extends over 13 amino acids. The V end was cut by 5 bases, the J end by 1 base, with 10 bases between. The DNA for the CDR3 is TGCAGCGTTCCCCACCAGGGCACAGATACGCAGTATTTT. Translating gives CSVPHQGTDTQYF.

Written as DNA, the CDR3 is TGCAGTGCTCCCATGACTTTGGAGAACACCGGGGAGCTGTTTTTT. This translates into CSAPMTLENTGELFF. The chain carries TRBV20-1 and TRBJ2-2; no firm D call. The germline V gene has CDR1 DFQATT and CDR2 SNEGSKA (reference sequence). The CDR3 contains 15 residues. Deletions cut 5 bases from V and 1 base from J, with 14 bases between.

CDR3 sequence reads: CASKRDVRADDTGELFF. CDR3 nucleotide sequence: TGCGCCAGCAAGCGAGACGTGCGGGCTGATGACACCGGGGAGCTGTTTTTT. The rearrangement joins TRBV4-1 to TRBJ2-2, with a weak D call TRBD2 (5 bases). Deletions cut 7 bases from V and 3 bases from J, with 21 bases between. Germline V CDR1 and CDR2: MGHRA, YSYEKL. The CDR3 is 17 residues long.

This chain joins TRBV20-1 and TRBJ2-5; the D gene is possibly TRBD1 (6 bases). Trimming pared 3 bases from V and 2 bases from J, leaving 10 bases between. CDR1 DFQATT and CDR2 SNEGSKA come from the germline V gene (reference sequence). CDR3 size: 13 residues. Here the CDR3 DNA reads TGCAGTGCTAGTGGACAGACTCAAGAGACCCAGTACTTC. Translated: CSASGQTQETQYF.

The table lists this clonotype with many counts. A read error may produce the germline difference seen at one junction end. The chain joins TRBV5-1 to TRBJ2-7; D perhaps matches TRBD1 (7 bases). The CDR3 is 14 amino acids. Germline V gene sequence: CDR1 SGHRS, CDR2 YFSETQ. CDR3 DNA sequence: TGTGCCAGCAGCTTGACAGGGACTTCCTACGAGCAGTACTTC. Its protein is CASSLTGTSYEQYF. Full variable domain (missing parts from reference TRBV5-1 and TRBJ2-7): KAGVTQTPRYLIKTRGQQVTLSCSPISGHRSVSWYQQTPGQGLQFLFEYFSETQRNKGNFPGRFSGRQFSNSRSEMNVSTLELGDSALYLCASSLTGTSYEQYFGPGTRLTVT.

The chain recombines TRBV15 with TRBJ2-6; D is unclear. Trimming cost V 0 bases and J 0 bases, with 9 bases left between them. The germline CDR1 and CDR2 sequences are LNHNV and YYDKDF (reference sequence). The CDR3 covers 17 residues. This chain's CDR3 is CATSRDPDGSGANVLTF. CDR3 coding DNA: TGTGCCACCAGCAGAGACCCGGACGGCTCTGGGGCCAACGTCCTGACTTTC.